Below are 28 T cell receptor beta chains sequenced from a single sample in a study of radiation and T cells in renal cell carcinoma. Time point reported: baseline pretreatment blood. As to treatment: 15 Gy SBRT to primary tumor, nephrectomy 4 weeks later. Sequenced by immunoSEQ multiplex PCR; TCRdb stores in-frame clones only, minus some. The sample carries 110,000 to 150,000 clones, 75% to 90% recorded once. The specimen was blood, collected from a patient whose treatment included radiotherapy and nephrectomy. The source of these receptors is a woman in her forties or fifties with renal cell carcinoma.

This clone was seen once. V gene TRBV5-6 combines with J gene TRBJ2-7, with 12 bases aligning to TRBD2. J was trimmed by 7 bases and V by 0 bases; bases with no gene match: 8. CDR3 length: 16 amino acids. Germline V gene sequence: CDR1 SGHDT, CDR2 YYEEEE. CDR3 in amino acids: CASSLGLAGATQEQYF. The CDR3 DNA is TGTGCCAGCAGCTTGGGACTAGCGGGAGCGACTCAAGAGCAGTACTTC.

The chain recombines TRBV5-1 with TRBJ1-5; unclear D gene. The CDR3 contains 15 residues. Between the trimmed V and J ends, which lost 0 bases and 2 bases, there was a span of 9 bases. Germline V CDR1 and CDR2: SGHRS, YFSETQ. The CDR3 sequence: CASSLEGLGNQPQHF. In DNA, the CDR3 is TGCGCCAGCAGCTTGGAGGGTTTGGGCAATCAGCCCCAGCATTTT.

The chain carries TRBV9 and TRBJ1-6; tentative D call: TRBD1 (6 bases). This CDR3 contains 17 residues. Germline V gene lookup returns CDR1 SGDLS and CDR2 YYNGEE. The V and J ends lost 4 bases and 0 bases respectively, with 14 bases between them. The CDR3 nucleotides read TGTGCCAGCAGCCCCCAAGGGGGGAGCTCCTATAATTCACCCCTCCACTTT. Amino acids: CASSPQGGSSYNSPLHF.

The V and J genes are TRBV6-5 and TRBJ2-3; 11 bases line up with TRBD2. J was trimmed by 4 bases and V by 4 bases; bases with no gene match: 7. Germline CDR1 is MNHEY and CDR2 is SVGAGI. The CDR3 runs 16 residues. This CDR3 is CASSSVTSGRADTQYF. The CDR3 DNA follows: TGTGCCAGCAGTTCCGTTACTAGCGGGAGAGCAGATACGCAGTATTTT.

The rearrangement joins TRBV6-1 to TRBJ2-1; 8 bases align to TRBD1. This CDR3 is built from 15 residues. After removal of 3 bases from V and 2 bases from J, the junction contained 3 bases not matched to a gene. Germline V gene data show CDR1 as MNHNS and CDR2 as SASEGT. CDR3 residues: CASSEDRAPYNEQFF. CDR3 coding DNA: TGTGCCAGCAGTGAGGACAGGGCACCCTACAATGAGCAGTTCTTC.

The genes are TRBV9 and TRBJ2-1, with a weak D call TRBD2 (6 bases). V shed 0 bases and J shed 3 bases, with 13 bases lying between them. The germline V gene encodes CDR1 SGDLS and CDR2 YYNGEE. The CDR3 covers 16 residues. The CDR3 loop is CASSVATGRDYNEQFF. Written as DNA, the CDR3 is TGTGCCAGCAGCGTAGCTACTGGGCGGGACTACAATGAGCAGTTCTTC.

CDR3 nucleotide sequence: TGTGCCAGCAGCTTAGGACAGGGGACAGATACGCAGTATTTT. Protein: CASSLGQGTDTQYF. The chain combines TRBV7-9 with TRBJ2-3; 8 bases map to TRBD1. CDR1 and CDR2 (germline): SEHNR, FQNEAQ (reference sequence). The CDR3 runs to 14 residues. Trimming cost V 1 base and J 3 bases; bases outside gene matches: 0.

This clone was seen a single time. This sequence joins TRBV18 and TRBJ2-5; 10 bases match TRBD1. This CDR3 has 16 amino acids. V lost 5 bases, J lost 5 bases, and 11 bases stayed unmatched. CDR1 is KGHSH and CDR2 is LQKENI in the germline V gene. CDR3 nucleotide sequence: TGTGCCAGCTCATTCACCGGGACAGGGGTCGGGGAGACCCAGTACTTC. It codes for CASSFTGTGVGETQYF. The full variable domain, rest sourced from reference TRBV18 and TRBJ2-5, is NAGVMQNPRHLVRRRGQEARLRCSPMKGHSHVYWYRQLPEEGLKFMVYLQKENIIDESGMPKERFSAEFPKEGPSILRIQQVVRGDSAAYFCASSFTGTGVGETQYFGPGTRLLVL.

This clone has a single count. The chain links TRBV11-1 to TRBJ2-7, with 7 bases lining up with TRBD2. Germline V gives CDR1 SGHAT, CDR2 FQDESV (reference sequence). V shed 1 base, J shed 1 base, and the junction held 7 bases outside the gene matches. The CDR3 runs 16 residues. The CDR3 sequence: CASSLEGLAASYEQYF. CDR3 coding DNA: TGTGCCAGCAGCTTAGAAGGTCTAGCGGCGTCCTACGAGCAGTACTTC. The full variable domain, completed using reference TRBV11-1 and TRBJ2-7, is EAEVAQSPRYKITEKSQAVAFWCDPISGHATLYWYRQILGQGPELLVQFQDESVVDDSQLPKDRFSAERLKGVDSTLKIQPAELGDSAMYLCASSLEGLAASYEQYFGPGTRLTVT.

J is TRBJ2-2 and V is TRBV28, with TRBD2 matching over 7 bases. V gave up 8 bases and J gave up 6 bases; unmatched junction bases: 9. Germline values: CDR1 MDHEN, CDR2 SYDVKM. This CDR3 is 14 amino acids long. The CDR3 DNA reads TGTGCCAGCGGCGTAGCGGGTAGTTCCGGGGAGCTGTTTTTT. This translates into CASGVAGSSGELFF.

This chain connects TRBV5-4 to TRBJ1-1; no definite D call. The CDR3 length is 15 residues. Germline-derived CDR1 and CDR2 are SGHNT and YYREEE (reference sequence). V was cut by 0 bases and J by 4 bases, with 13 bases left in between. CDR3 region: CASSLDEVVGTEAFF. The CDR3 DNA follows: TGTGCCAGCAGCTTGGATGAGGTTGTGGGCACTGAAGCTTTCTTT. The full variable domain, rest sourced from reference TRBV5-4 and TRBJ1-1, is ETGVTQSPTHLIKTRGQQVTLRCSSQSGHNTVSWYQQALGQGPQFIFQYYREEENGRGNFPPRFSGLQFPNYSSELNVNALELDDSALYLCASSLDEVVGTEAFFGQGTRLTVV.

Turning to this clone: Different DNA sequences within this sample yield the same CDR3. The chain is built from TRBV7-2 and TRBJ1-2, with D tentatively TRBD1 (5 bases). Trimming shortened V by 3 bases and J by 4 bases, and 12 bases separated the two germline ends. Germline CDR1 and CDR2: SGHTA and FQGNSA. The length of the CDR3 is 14 residues. The CDR3 loop reads CASSFPGGGYGYTF. DNA of the CDR3: TGTGCCAGCAGCTTCCCGGGCGGGGGCTATGGCTACACCTTC.

This chain connects TRBV5-1 to TRBJ2-7; D uncertain. Germline lookup yields CDR1 SGHRS and CDR2 YFSETQ. This CDR3 is 15 amino acids long. V dropped 1 base and J dropped 4 bases, with 15 bases sitting between them. CDR3 nucleotide sequence: TGCGCCAGCAGCTTGACCTCCTCCCGCATATACGAGCAGTACTTC. The encoded protein is CASSLTSSRIYEQYF.

The chain has TRBV28 and TRBJ2-1, with TRBD2 matching 11 bases. Trimming removed 3 bases from V and 4 bases from J; junction bases left unmatched: 2. The CDR3 has 15 amino acids. The germline V gene has CDR1 MDHEN and CDR2 SYDVKM. CDR3 in DNA: TGTGCCAGCAGTTTTGTAGCGGGGGGGTACAATGAGCAGTTCTTC. Translation: CASSFVAGGYNEQFF.

The chain recombines TRBV28 with TRBJ2-7; 7 positions agree with TRBD1. V lost 5 bases and J lost 7; bases outside the gene matches: 8. CDR3 length: 13 residues. Per germline, CDR1 MDHEN and CDR2 SYDVKM. The CDR3 sequence is CASSPGGSGEQYF. DNA of the CDR3: TGTGCCAGCAGTCCAGGGGGATCGGGTGAGCAGTACTTC.

As regards this clone: The identical CDR3 is also encoded by other nucleotide sequences in the sample. The CDR3 loop reads CASSSGTGLNYGYTF. Written as DNA, the CDR3 is TGTGCCAGCAGCTCCGGGACAGGGCTTAACTATGGCTACACCTTC. The chain links TRBV7-6 to TRBJ1-2; TRBD1 aligns across 9 bases. V was pared by 4 bases and J by 1 base, with 4 bases of the junction left unmatched. This CDR3 contains 15 residues. CDR1 and CDR2 from the germline V gene are SGHVS and FNYEAQ. The complete variable domain, with remaining parts taken from reference TRBV7-6 and TRBJ1-2, reads GAGVSQSPRYKVTKRGQDVALRCDPISGHVSLYWYRQALGQGPEFLTYFNYEAQQDKSGLPNDRFSAERPEGSISTLTIQRTEQRDSAMYRCASSSGTGLNYGYTFGSGTRLTVV.

The chain uses TRBV5-1 and TRBJ2-5, with 8 bases aligning to TRBD2. J was trimmed by 4 bases and V by 2 bases; bases with no gene match: 7. CDR3 length equals 15 residues. In germline, CDR1 is SGHRS, CDR2 YFSETQ. The CDR3 sequence is CASSLAGVGGETQYF. In nucleotides, the CDR3 is TGCGCCAGCAGCTTAGCGGGAGTCGGAGGAGAGACCCAGTACTTC.

The V call is TRBV15, the J call TRBJ2-6; D perhaps matches TRBD1 (6 bases). The CDR3 consists of 16 residues. The germline gives CDR1 LNHNV, CDR2 YYDKDF (reference sequence). V dropped 4 bases and J dropped 0 bases, with 10 bases sitting between them. CDR3 sequence (DNA): TGTGCCACCAGCACCGGACAGTCCTCTGGGGCCAACGTCCTGACTTTC. Residues: CATSTGQSSGANVLTF.

This clone was recorded once. V gene TRBV7-8 combines with J gene TRBJ2-7; 9 nucleotides line up with TRBD2. Germline V gene sequence: CDR1 SGHVS, CDR2 FQNEAQ. This CDR3 contains 15 residues. V shed 2 bases and J 7 bases; nucleotides not matched to a gene: 9. Here the CDR3 reads CASSLSVASGKEQYF. CDR3 DNA: TGTGCCAGCAGCTTATCGGTGGCTAGCGGGAAGGAGCAGTACTTC.

This chain joins TRBV5-1 and TRBJ1-2, with 7 bases fitting TRBD1. This CDR3 region has 14 residues. The V gene end was trimmed by 1 base and the J gene end by 5 bases; junction bases not matched to a gene: 5. The germline V gene encodes CDR1 SGHRS and CDR2 YFSETQ. In DNA, the CDR3 is TGCGCCAGCAGCTTGCTACAGGGGATTTATGGCTACACCTTC. Translation: CASSLLQGIYGYTF.

The gene calls are TRBV2 and TRBJ1-6; D remains unclear. This CDR3 contains 16 residues. Trimming took off 7 bases at V and 4 bases at J, with 17 bases between the two ends. Germline V gene lookup returns CDR1 SNHLY and CDR2 FYNNEI. The CDR3 sequence: CASTPLRVLYNSPLHF. CDR3 coding DNA: TGTGCCAGCACCCCACTCCGGGTCCTTTATAATTCACCCCTCCACTTT.

Written as DNA, the CDR3 is TGTGCCAGCATTGCAGCGGGACTCGAGACCCAGTACTTC. Translating gives CASIAAGLETQYF. The chain has TRBV6-5 and TRBJ2-5, with TRBD2 identical over 7 bases. Germline lookup yields CDR1 MNHEY and CDR2 SVGAGI. This CDR3 is 13 amino acids long. V lost 7 bases and J lost 5; bases outside the gene matches: 7.

The chain couples TRBV9 to TRBJ2-2, with a tentative D call TRBD2 (6 bases). V lost 3 bases and J lost 6, with 18 bases in between. This CDR3 has 16 residues. Germline loops: CDR1 SGDLS, CDR2 YYNGEE. The CDR3 sequence is CASSEFGGTLAGELFF. CDR3 in DNA: TGTGCCAGCAGCGAATTTGGGGGGACCCTAGCCGGGGAGCTGTTTTTT. Combining the CDR3 with reference TRBV9 and TRBJ2-2 gives the whole variable domain DSGVTQTPKHLITATGQRVTLRCSPRSGDLSVYWYQQSLDQGLQFLIQYYNGEERAKGNILERFSAQQFPDLHSELNLSSLELGDSALYFCASSEFGGTLAGELFFGEGSRLTVL.

This clone was recorded once. J is TRBJ1-3 and V is TRBV6-6, with D unresolved. With 2 bases removed from V and 4 bases from J, the gap between germline ends came to 12 bases. The CDR3 spans 15 residues. CDR1 is MNHNY, CDR2 SVGAGI, per germline (reference sequence). The CDR3 region is CASSYREGRGNTIYF. The CDR3 nucleotides are TGTGCCAGCAGTTACCGAGAAGGTCGAGGAAACACCATATATTTT.

This clone has just one count. The gene calls are TRBV9 and TRBJ1-2, with D unresolved. The CDR3 is 13 amino acids. Trimming took 3 bases from V and 3 from J, leaving 9 bases between them. Germline values: CDR1 SGDLS, CDR2 YYNGEE. CDR3 sequence: CASSGYRDYGYTF. CDR3 sequence (DNA): TGTGCCAGCAGCGGATACCGGGACTATGGCTACACCTTC.

This sequence joins TRBV29-1 and TRBJ1-2, with 12 bases fitting TRBD1. Trimming cost V 7 bases and J 5 bases; bases outside gene matches: 5. The CDR3 extends over 13 amino acids. Germline values: CDR1 SQVTM, CDR2 ANQGSEA. The CDR3 sequence is CSGLGQGAYGYTF. The CDR3 nucleotides read TGCAGCGGGCTGGGACAGGGGGCTTATGGCTACACCTTC.

The V gene is TRBV5-4, the J gene TRBJ2-7, with 7 bases aligning to TRBD1. The CDR3 covers 14 residues. Germline V gene sequence: CDR1 SGHNT, CDR2 YYREEE (reference sequence). Losses at the gene ends were 6 bases for V and 5 bases for J; bases not matched to a gene: 11. The CDR3 loop is CASTSGQPLDEQYF. CDR3 nucleotide sequence: TGTGCCAGCACCTCGGGACAGCCCCTCGACGAGCAGTACTTC.

The chain recombines TRBV5-1 with TRBJ2-1; 7 bases line up with TRBD1. CDR1 and CDR2 from the germline V gene are SGHRS and YFSETQ. V was clipped by 0 bases and J by 8 bases; unmatched bases: 11. The length of the CDR3 is 16 residues. The CDR3 DNA reads TGCGCCAGCAGCTTGGGACAGGGTTCGGCGGCAGATGAGCAGTTCTTC. It is translated as CASSLGQGSAADEQFF.